A single sample gave rise to the 30 T cell receptor beta chains below, sequenced in a study of shared clonotypes between healthy human individuals. Here immunoSEQ multiplex PCR was the method, and the copy in TCRdb shows in-frame clones only, minus some. In the table there are around 1,100,000 clones, approximately 75% of which are singletons. Material: memory CD4+ T cells from PBMCs. Subset indicated: CD45RA-negative fraction. All receptors derive from a man younger than 30 in good health. Some clones in this sample may be carry-over from other donors' samples.

The rearrangement links TRBV11-2 to TRBJ2-7; weak D call: TRBD1 (5 bases). The CDR3 loop spans 15 amino acids. The V gene's germline CDR1 is SGHAT and CDR2 FQNNGV. Trimming removed 5 bases at V and 0 bases at J, with 14 bases between. The CDR3 nucleotides read TGTGCCAGCAGCAGAGGACACCCGAGCTCCTACGAGCAGTACTTC. It specifies CASSRGHPSSYEQYF.

This chain links TRBV5-1 with TRBJ2-5; D gene ambiguous. The V gene lost 4 bases and the J gene lost 7 bases, with 11 bases spanning the gap. The length of the CDR3 is 12 residues. Germline values: CDR1 SGHRS, CDR2 YFSETQ. CDR3 sequence reads: CASSQDSGTQYF. Written as DNA, the CDR3 is TGCGCCAGCAGCCAAGATAGTGGGACCCAGTACTTC.

The chain recombines TRBV19 with TRBJ2-7, with D possibly matching TRBD2 (6 bases). V was trimmed by 3 bases and J by 4 bases, leaving 13 bases between them. The CDR3 covers 14 residues. Germline CDR1 and CDR2: LNHDA and SQIVND (reference sequence). CDR3 loop: CASSIPGVGYEQYF. For the CDR3, the DNA is TGTGCCAGTAGTATCCCGGGAGTTGGTTACGAGCAGTACTTC. Based on the CDR3 plus reference TRBV19 and TRBJ2-7, the full variable domain is DGGITQSPKYLFRKEGQNVTLSCEQNLNHDAMYWYRQDPGQGLRLIYYSQIVNDFQKGDIAEGYSVSREKKESFPLTVTSAQKNPTAFYLCASSIPGVGYEQYFGPGTRLTVT.

This clone was counted a single time. CDR3 in DNA: TGCAGCGTTTTCTTGGGGGTAGCCTACGAGCAGTACTTC. Protein product: CSVFLGVAYEQYF. The chain recombines TRBV29-1 with TRBJ2-7; D could derive from TRBD1 or TRBD2 (5 bases each). The germline V gene encodes CDR1 SQVTM and CDR2 ANQGSEA. The CDR3 length is 13 residues. V lost 5 bases and J 2 bases, leaving 13 bases between the germline ends.

This chain connects TRBV5-1 to TRBJ2-7; D is tentatively TRBD1 or TRBD2 (5 bases each). In germline, CDR1 is SGHRS, CDR2 YFSETQ. The CDR3 sequence is 13 residues long. Trimming shortened V by 7 bases and J by 5 bases, and 16 bases separated the two germline ends. CDR3 nucleotides: TGCGCCAGCGGCCGGGACGTCGACGACGAGCAGTACTTC. The encoded protein is CASGRDVDDEQYF. Full variable domain (outside the CDR3, taken from reference TRBV5-1 and TRBJ2-7): KAGVTQTPRYLIKTRGQQVTLSCSPISGHRSVSWYQQTPGQGLQFLFEYFSETQRNKGNFPGRFSGRQFSNSRSEMNVSTLELGDSALYLCASGRDVDDEQYFGPGTRLTVT.

In this sample, this clone turned up a few times. The chain is built from TRBV19 and TRBJ1-5; D not certain. The CDR3 contains 15 residues. Germline CDR1 and CDR2: LNHDA and SQIVND (reference sequence). Trimming took off 4 bases at V and 4 bases at J, with 14 bases between the two ends. CDR3 DNA sequence: TGTGCCAGTAGTACCCGAGGGCGGGTGAATCAGCCCCAGCATTTT. As protein: CASSTRGRVNQPQHF.

This clone was observed at least ten times. A much larger clone is a single base away; this may be a read error. The same CDR3 is also encoded by other DNA sequences in this sample. This rearrangement joins TRBV4-3 to TRBJ1-3; D is uncertain. The V end was cut by 2 bases, the J end by 0 bases, with 8 bases between. Germline-derived CDR1 and CDR2 are LGHNA and YSLEER. This CDR3 spans 15 amino acids. CDR3 sequence: CASSQKLDSGNTIYF. The DNA for the CDR3 is TGCGCCAGCAGCCAAAAACTAGACTCTGGAAACACCATATATTTT.

The chain employs TRBV9 and TRBJ2-3; TRBD1 or TRBD2 may be the D gene (7 bases each). Germline CDR1 reads SGDLS; CDR2 reads YYNGEE. This CDR3 has 15 residues. The V gene lost 10 bases and the J gene lost 6 bases, with 24 bases spanning the gap. The CDR3 nucleotides read TGTGCCGGTCCAGGGGGGGACCCTCTCATGGATACGCAGTATTTT. This gives the protein CAGPGGDPLMDTQYF.

The chain links TRBV11-2 to TRBJ2-5; D remains ambiguous. CDR3 length: 14 residues. Germline V gene data show CDR1 as SGHAT and CDR2 as FQNNGV. Between the trimmed V and J ends, which lost 3 bases and 4 bases, there was a span of 12 bases. The CDR3 region is CASSLTNMGETQYF. CDR3 DNA sequence: TGTGCCAGCAGCTTGACAAATATGGGAGAGACCCAGTACTTC.

Comment on this clone: A much more abundant neighbour one base away suggests this may be a read error. The same CDR3 is also encoded by other DNA sequences in this sample. This sequence joins TRBV7-3 and TRBJ1-2, with 7 positions matching TRBD1. Germline assignment: CDR1 SGHTA and CDR2 FQGTGA. V lost 0 bases and J lost 2; bases outside the gene matches: 0. The CDR3 runs to 14 residues. The CDR3 region is CASSLTGGNYGYTF. The CDR3 DNA reads as TGTGCCAGCAGCTTAACAGGGGGCAACTATGGCTACACCTTC.

The chain employs TRBV25-1 and TRBJ1-2; D is possibly TRBD1 (6 bases). Per the germline V gene, CDR1 is MGHDK and CDR2 is SYGVNS. CDR3 length: 17 residues. V was trimmed by 2 bases and J by 4 bases, leaving 20 bases between them. The CDR3 loop is CASSETENRESLYGYTF. CDR3 sequence (DNA): TGTGCCAGCAGTGAAACAGAAAACAGGGAATCCCTCTATGGCTACACCTTC.

For this clone: The likely explanation is a read error, given a far larger clone one base away. The chain uses TRBV4-1 and TRBJ1-5, with D possibly matching TRBD1 (5 bases). Per germline, CDR1 MGHRA and CDR2 YSYEKL. Trimming removed 1 base at V and 7 bases at J, with 14 bases between. The CDR3 extends over 15 amino acids. The CDR3 nucleotides read TGCGCCAGCAGCCAAGTTCCAGGGCGGGGGCAGCCCCAGCATTTT. Translating gives CASSQVPGRGQPQHF.

For the CDR3, the DNA is TGTGCCAGCAGTTTTGACAGGGGCGAGGGTCAGCCCCAGCATTTT. Its translation is CASSFDRGEGQPQHF. V gene TRBV2 combines with J gene TRBJ1-5; 8 bases fit TRBD1. The CDR3 extends over 15 amino acids. J gave up 6 bases and V 5 bases, and 9 bases lay outside the gene matches. Per the germline V gene, CDR1 is SNHLY and CDR2 is FYNNEI.

Remarks on this clone: The identical CDR3 is also encoded by other nucleotide sequences in the sample. The chain recombines TRBV20-1 with TRBJ2-7; D gene uncertain. The germline CDR1 and CDR2 sequences are DFQATT and SNEGSKA (reference sequence). Deletions cut 6 bases from V and 2 bases from J, with 5 bases between. The CDR3 has 10 residues. The CDR3 protein is CSASTYEQYF. The DNA for the CDR3 is TGCAGTGCCTCAACCTACGAGCAGTACTTC.

V usage is TRBV19 and J usage is TRBJ2-7; 7 positions agree with TRBD1. CDR3 size: 15 residues. From germline, CDR1 is LNHDA and CDR2 SQIVND (reference sequence). Losses at the gene ends were 2 bases for V and 3 bases for J; bases not matched to a gene: 7. This CDR3 is CASSINTGANYEQYF. The CDR3 DNA is TGTGCCAGTAGTATAAATACAGGGGCTAACTACGAGCAGTACTTC.

Many counts were recorded for this clone. The chain links TRBV11-2 to TRBJ1-3, with D hard to call. V was pared by 5 bases and J by 8 bases, with 13 bases between. CDR3 length equals 13 residues. In germline, CDR1 is SGHAT, CDR2 FQNNGV. The CDR3 nucleotides read TGTGCCAGCAGCCCCCGCGGGGTAGACACCATATATTTT. Translation gives CASSPRGVDTIYF. Filled out from reference TRBV11-2 and TRBJ1-3, the complete variable domain reads EAGVAQSPRYKIIEKRQSVAFWCNPISGHATLYWYQQILGQGPKLLIQFQNNGVVDDSQLPKDRFSAERLKGVDSTLKIQPAKLEDSAVYLCASSPRGVDTIYFGEGSWLTVV.

The chain couples TRBV28 to TRBJ1-2, with unresolved D. The CDR3 extends over 15 amino acids. From germline, CDR1 is MDHEN and CDR2 SYDVKM. Deletions cut 2 bases from V and 8 bases from J, with 18 bases between. CDR3 DNA: TGTGCCAGCAGTTTACAGGCGGTAGGTCAAGGAGGCTACACCTTC. As protein: CASSLQAVGQGGYTF.

This chain's CDR3 is CASSIGTGVLNTEAFF. The DNA of the CDR3 is TGTGCCAGTAGTATCGGGACAGGGGTCCTAAACACTGAAGCTTTCTTT. V and J are TRBV19 and TRBJ1-1; 10 nucleotides agree with TRBD1. Unmatched junction bases numbered 6, after V lost 3 bases and J lost 2 bases. Germline V lookup: CDR1 LNHDA, CDR2 SQIVND (reference sequence). This CDR3 comprises 16 residues.

The chain couples TRBV11-1 to TRBJ1-4; TRBD1 agrees at 10 bases. The germline CDR1 and CDR2 sequences are SGHAT and FQDESV (reference sequence). V lost 5 bases, J lost 5 bases, and 5 bases stayed unmatched. This CDR3 region has 15 residues. The CDR3 protein is CASSAGQGINEKLFF. In DNA, the CDR3 is TGTGCCAGCAGCGCGGGACAGGGGATAAATGAAAAACTGTTTTTT.

This chain links TRBV10-1 with TRBJ2-3; 9 bases are shared with TRBD2. CDR3 length equals 14 residues. With V trimmed by 8 bases and J by 5 bases, 8 bases remained unmatched. CDR1 is WNHNN and CDR2 is SYGVQD in the germline V gene (reference sequence). CDR3 in DNA: TGCGCCAGCGGAGCGGGAGGCGGAGGAGATACGCAGTATTTT. As protein: CASGAGGGGDTQYF.

The chain has TRBV5-6 and TRBJ2-2; D is undetermined. The V and J ends lost 1 base and 2 bases respectively, with 9 bases between them. Germline V lookup: CDR1 SGHDT, CDR2 YYEEEE. The CDR3 has 15 residues. CDR3 in amino acids: CASSLRTSNTGELFF. The CDR3 nucleotides read TGTGCCAGCAGCTTGAGGACCTCTAACACCGGGGAGCTGTTTTTT. The entire variable domain, with the rest obtained from reference TRBV5-6 and TRBJ2-2, is as follows: DAGVTQSPTHLIKTRGQQVTLRCSPKSGHDTVSWYQQALGQGPQFIFQYYEEEERQRGNFPDRFSGHQFPNYSSELNVNALLLGDSALYLCASSLRTSNTGELFFGEGSRLTVL.

This chain joins TRBV7-2 and TRBJ2-4; D is uncertain. Looked up from germline, CDR1 is SGHTA and CDR2 is FQGNSA. Trimming cost V 8 bases and J 3 bases, with 11 bases left between them. The CDR3 extends over 13 amino acids. CDR3 coding DNA: TGTGCCAGCCTATCCACGGACAAAAACATTCAGTACTTC. Residues: CASLSTDKNIQYF.

This clone was observed once. The chain has TRBV14 and TRBJ2-7; D uncertain. This CDR3 has 12 amino acids. In germline, CDR1 is SGHDN, CDR2 FVKESK. V was clipped by 3 bases and J by 4 bases, with 7 bases between them. CDR3 in amino acids: CASSQEEYEQYF. The CDR3 bases are TGTGCCAGCAGCCAGGAAGAGTACGAGCAGTACTTC.

With regard to this clone: A single base separates this from a much larger clone, so it may be a read error. Other DNA sequences within the sample encode an identical CDR3. V and J are TRBV18 and TRBJ2-3; D remains unclear. The ends were cut back, 3 bases at V and 1 base at J, with 2 bases in the middle. The CDR3 is 12 amino acids. Looked up from germline, CDR1 is KGHSH and CDR2 is LQKENI. The CDR3 is CASSPRTDTQYF. The CDR3 DNA reads as TGTGCCAGCTCACCTCGCACAGATACGCAGTATTTT.

This chain connects TRBV6-4 to TRBJ1-1; maybe TRBD1 (6 bases). This CDR3 comprises 14 residues. Per germline, CDR1 MRHNA and CDR2 SNTAGT. Trimming stripped 4 bases from V and 4 bases from J, with 13 bases between. The CDR3 sequence is CASSADRASTEAFF. DNA of the CDR3: TGTGCCAGCAGTGCGGACAGAGCGTCCACTGAAGCTTTCTTT.

This clone appeared a few times. The chain couples TRBV21-1 to TRBJ1-5. TRBV21-1 is a known pseudogene. The CDR3 spans 10 residues. DNA for the CDR3: TGTGCCAGCAGGATTCAGCCCCAGCATTTT. As protein: CASRIQPQHF.

This chain uses TRBV2 with TRBJ2-2; D unclear. Trimming pared 8 bases from V and 2 bases from J, leaving 9 bases between. The CDR3 is 13 amino acids. The germline V gene encodes CDR1 SNHLY and CDR2 FYNNEI. The CDR3 protein is CASGPYNTGELFF. Here the CDR3 DNA reads TGTGCCAGCGGCCCTTACAACACCGGGGAGCTGTTTTTT. The full variable domain, in which reference TRBV2 and TRBJ2-2 provide the parts outside the CDR3, is EPEVTQTPSHQVTQMGQEVILRCVPISNHLYFYWYRQILGQKVEFLVSFYNNEISEKSEIFDDQFSVERPDGSNFTLKIRSTKLEDSAMYFCASGPYNTGELFFGEGSRLTVL.

The V call is TRBV5-4, the J call TRBJ1-2; TRBD1 agrees at 12 bases. Germline V CDR1 and CDR2: SGHNT, YYREEE (reference sequence). The ends lost 4 bases at V and 4 bases at J; junction bases unmatched: 8. This CDR3 has 16 residues. The DNA for the CDR3 is TGTGCCAGCAGCGGGGGGACAGGGGGCGGTCGCTATGGCTACACCTTC. Protein product: CASSGGTGGGRYGYTF.

This chain joins TRBV7-2 and TRBJ2-7; tentative D call: TRBD1 (6 bases). CDR1 is SGHTA and CDR2 is FQGNSA in the germline V gene. Trimming removed 4 bases from V and 8 bases from J, with 18 bases in between. The CDR3 loop spans 14 amino acids. CDR3 sequence reads: CASSSTQGITKQYF. CDR3 in DNA: TGTGCCAGCAGCTCGACACAGGGAATTACGAAGCAGTACTTC.

This clone has a handful of counts. This chain links TRBV27 with TRBJ2-7; TRBD1 matches at 8 bases. This CDR3 region has 16 residues. J lost 1 base, V lost 4 bases, and 9 bases had no gene match. Germline values: CDR1 MNHEY, CDR2 SMNVEV (reference sequence). In DNA form, the CDR3 reads TGTGCCAGCAGTTGGACAGGGATAAGTCTGTCCTACGAGCAGTACTTC. Translation: CASSWTGISLSYEQYF.